Shown below are 5 T cell receptor beta chains from a single sample sequenced in a study of post-analysis software for immune sequencing data. Study-wide results and caveats: Five TRBV segments occurring more often in patients than controls included TRBV5-6, TRBV5-1 and TRBV20-1.

These receptors have no identified antigens. Unique molecular identifiers were present in the TCR beta cDNA libraries. TCRdb re-analysed the PCR reads in MiXCR, keeping a single row per CDR3 protein. The top ten clones hold 1.7% of a sample with approximately 570,000 distinct CDR3 sequences, roughly two fifths of them seen once. Material: blood. These receptor sequences come from a girl aged 10 to 17 with multiple sclerosis.

The V call is TRBV5-1, the J call TRBJ2-7; TRBD1 is a possible D gene (5 bases). V was clipped by 5 bases and J by 2 bases, with 11 bases between them. Looked up from germline, CDR1 is SGHRS and CDR2 is YFSETQ. This CDR3 spans 13 amino acids. The CDR3 bases are TGCGCCAGCAGTCCTAGACAGCCCTACGAGCAGTACTTC. This sequence encodes CASSPRQPYEQYF. The whole variable domain, filled in from reference TRBV5-1 and TRBJ2-7, reads KAGVTQTPRYLIKTRGQQVTLSCSPISGHRSVSWYQQTPGQGLQFLFEYFSETQRNKGNFPGRFSGRQFSNSRSEMNVSTLELGDSALYLCASSPRQPYEQYFGPGTRLTVT.

The chain has TRBV3-1 and TRBJ2-7; 10 positions agree with TRBD2. V trimming: 3 bases; J trimming: 4 bases; junction bases outside the gene matches: 3. Germline V CDR1 and CDR2: LGHDT, YNNKEL (reference sequence). The CDR3 contains 14 residues. CDR3 nucleotide sequence: TGTGCCAGCAGCCAGTCTAGCGGGAGTTACGAGCAGTACTTC. Translated, it gives CASSQSSGSYEQYF.

The chain combines TRBV29-1 with TRBJ1-2, with D uncertain. The CDR3 runs 15 residues. Germline V gene sequence: CDR1 SQVTM, CDR2 ANQGSEA. Trimming pared 0 bases from V and 2 bases from J, leaving 13 bases between. The CDR3: CSVEEEGSRNYGYTF. For the CDR3, the DNA is TGCAGCGTTGAAGAGGAGGGCAGTCGGAACTATGGCTACACCTTC.

This chain links TRBV5-1 with TRBJ2-1; 7 bases align to TRBD2. From germline, CDR1 is SGHRS and CDR2 YFSETQ. The CDR3 has 14 amino acids. J was trimmed by 5 bases and V by 5 bases; bases with no gene match: 7. The CDR3 is CASRSLAENNEQFF. The CDR3 coding sequence is TGCGCCAGCAGGTCGCTAGCGGAAAACAATGAGCAGTTCTTC.

On this clonotype itself: Germline and junction disagree at one end, which may indicate a read error. The V gene is TRBV3-1, the J gene TRBJ2-1; 7 bases are shared with TRBD2. Germline CDR1 LGHDT, CDR2 YNNKEL (reference sequence). The CDR3 consists of 14 residues. For the CDR3, the DNA is TGTGCCGGCAGCACCCAGCGGGGCCACAATGAGCAGTTCTTC. It yields the protein CAGSTQRGHNEQFF.